These T cell receptor beta chains were read from a single sample in a study of T cell responses to AZD1222 COVID-19 vaccine. This table comes from immunoSEQ multiplex PCR, and its TCRdb copy is limited to in-frame clones, with some not included. The data show approximately 150,000 clones, with just over 90% seen just once and roughly 1.2% held by the top ten. The sequencing here drew on peripheral blood, taken 28 days after the second AZD1222 dose. Receptors originate from an adult who received the AZD1222 COVID-19 vaccine. The CDR3 runs from the conserved cysteine through the conserved F or W.

v_call,j_call,cdr3_aa
TRBV5-1,TRBJ1-2,CASSLGTGDYGYTF
TRBV7-3,TRBJ1-1,CASSPTANTEAFF
TRBV9,TRBJ1-1,CASSAWGNGEEAFF
TRBV7-9,TRBJ2-5,CASSLERGAGQETQYF
TRBV2,TRBJ2-6,CASSDRAGANVLTF
TRBV6-6,TRBJ1-6,CASRPDRDYNSPLHF
TRBV29-1,TRBJ1-1,CSTSQGATEAFF
TRBV12-5,TRBJ2-7,CASGFLGTEGLKKGEQYF
TRBV7-2,TRBJ1-1,CASSLGFTPKIGTEAFF
TRBV2,TRBJ2-3,CASSEAQRVDTQYF